This T cell receptor (beta chain) comes out of a study of blood T cell repertoires in COVID-19 (dated by TCRdb to between 2020 and 2021). With regard to the full study: Samples covering the acute and convalescent phases of COVID-19 were provided by collaborators in the United States, Italy and Spain. Samples were obtained from the ongoing ImmuneRACE study (first 160 participants) and from about 1,300 subjects provided by 6 global collaborators. Where HLA class I and class II types were available, the types were taken from metadata supplied by the sample provider, not from assay-based typing. Nearly every sample came with metadata listing a de-identified subject ID, COVID-19 status, age in years and sex. The material from the prospective study consisted of cDNA or gDNA derived from T cells, B-cell-depleted T cells, or PBMCs. Subjects who had been exposed to COVID-19, were actively infected with it, or had recovered from it provided the deeply sampled blood TCRbeta repertoires that made up the dataset. The repertoires were released in a freely available public database meant as a resource for research on the immune response to SARS-CoV-2.

This clone was picked up a small number of times. Its antigen remains unidentified. The input lacks base qualities; no much larger clone sits a single base away. Trimming removed 0 bases from V and 4 bases from J; the gene matches leave 6 bases unexplained. From cysteine to phenylalanine, the CDR3 is 16 amino acids long. The read is trimmed to its CDR3 DNA, 48 bases read in frame from base 1. According to the germline V gene, CDR1 reads LGHNA and CDR2 reads YNFKEQ. The collaborating institutions used their own protocols to collect whole blood in K2EDTA tubes. For TCRbeta analysis, collaborator samples were shipped as frozen whole blood, as isolated PBMCs, or as DNA extracted from either sample type. TCRbeta CDR3 regions were amplified from genomic DNA by means of the immunoSEQ Assay, a bias-controlled multiplex PCR. From the authors' description of their analysis: The number of nucleated cells in each sample was estimated by amplification of reference gene primers within the assay. Sequence reads were collapsed and filtered to measure the absolute abundance of every unique TCRbeta CDR3 rearrangement. For each sample, productive Simpson clonality was calculated as the square root of Simpson's diversity index across productive rearrangements. Not all clones reach the TCRdb copy of this immuneACCESS table, which keeps in-frame sequences only. Checked studies attribute under half of the gap to unresolved V genes and leave the rest unexplained. V, J and clone size are taken as reported in that table, and D and trimming were inferred from the DNA itself. The sample has about 250,000 clones on record, roughly 90% of them singletons. The top ten clonotypes cover roughly 0.8% of the sample.

Results the study describes overall, beyond this receptor: The quantity of clinical and demographic metadata differed by source and by participant and was supplied without curation.

This chain joins TRBV4-2 to TRBJ1-1, with 9 bases in between that match TRBD1. The specimen was peripheral blood. This receptor was taken from a woman aged 25-40 years with acute or convalescent COVID-19. The CDR3 protein is CASSQENRGLSTEAFF. In nucleotides, the sequence is TGTGCCAGCAGCCAAGAGAACAGGGGGCTTAGCACTGAAGCTTTCTTT.